This TCR beta chain was documented in a study of metastatic and nonmetastatic thyroid tumors. On the study more broadly: Both malignant and benign thyroid patients supplied peripheral blood and tumor or nodule tissue samples, across which the repertoires of these patients were then compared.

Study conclusions and caveats: As reported, TCR beta diversity in blood and tumor was significantly higher in malignant thyroid tumors than in benign nodules.

This clone has at least ten counts. The antigen remains unidentified. None of the patients had undergone any treatment ahead of thyroid surgery. Per the study methods: A distant-metastasis classifier for papillary thyroid cancer was built using CDR3 differences across clinicopathological groups. TCRdb re-called clones from the PCR reads using MiXCR. The V and J calls and clone size come from TCRdb's table, not from the authors' own analysis. The data hold over 20,000 clones, with 10% to 15% observed a single time. The TCR originated in a female donor with papillary thyroid cancer or a benign thyroid nodule (not recorded which). Some clones in this sample may be carry-over from other donors' samples. Sequencing was done on a sample of blood.

For the CDR3, the DNA is TGTGCCAGCAGGGTAGGGACAGGCTCAGACTACGAGCAGTACTTC. Its protein is CASRVGTGSDYEQYF. This chain links TRBV2 with TRBJ2-7, with 8 bases aligning to TRBD1. The CDR3 covers 15 residues. The germline gives CDR1 SNHLY, CDR2 FYNNEI. V was clipped by 6 bases and J by 3 bases; unmatched bases: 10.